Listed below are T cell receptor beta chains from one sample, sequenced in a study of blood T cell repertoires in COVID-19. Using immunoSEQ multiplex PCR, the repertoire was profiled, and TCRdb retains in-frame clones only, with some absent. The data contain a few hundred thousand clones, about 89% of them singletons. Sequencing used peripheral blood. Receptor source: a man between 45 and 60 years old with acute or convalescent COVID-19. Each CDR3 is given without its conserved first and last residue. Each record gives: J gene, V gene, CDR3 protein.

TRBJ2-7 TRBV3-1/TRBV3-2 ASSQDSLAGRPTFYEQY
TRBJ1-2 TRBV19 ASRRGGYGYT
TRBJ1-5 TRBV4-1 ASSQDPAGNQPQH
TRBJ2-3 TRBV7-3 ASSYSTDTQY
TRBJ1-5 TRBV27 ASSRSTGPNQPQH
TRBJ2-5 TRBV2 ASRGPGGETQY
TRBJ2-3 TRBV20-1 SARPVDTQY
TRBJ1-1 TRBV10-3 AISPMGLTEAF
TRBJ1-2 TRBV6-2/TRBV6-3 ASSYRGGYT
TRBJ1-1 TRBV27 ASSLRSGAEAF
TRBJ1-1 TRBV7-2 ASSQGQLAEAF
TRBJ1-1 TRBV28 ATKTRTWNTEAF
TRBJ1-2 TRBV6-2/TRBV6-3 ASSRQGARGYT
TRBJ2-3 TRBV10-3 AISGGGQETDTQY
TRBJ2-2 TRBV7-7 ASSLNRGAGELF
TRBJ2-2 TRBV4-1 ASSPRTGEAGELF
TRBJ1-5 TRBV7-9 ASSSPGSGSQPQH
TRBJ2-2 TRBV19 ASSHRETGELF
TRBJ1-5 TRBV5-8 ASRDKWGRPQH
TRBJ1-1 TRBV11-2 ASSMLTTGPITEAF
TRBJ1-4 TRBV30 AWSVRYNEKLF
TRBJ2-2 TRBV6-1 ASVDRANTGELF
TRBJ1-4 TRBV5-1 ASSLNSGGNEKLF
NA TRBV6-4 ASVRGYYEQY
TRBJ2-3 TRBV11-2 ASSARAAGGFTDTQY
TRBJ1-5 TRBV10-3 AISDQVSNQPQH
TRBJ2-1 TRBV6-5 ASSFTSLPYNEQF
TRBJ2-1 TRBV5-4 ASSLDYTNEQF
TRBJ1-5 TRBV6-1 ASSEGGRGAYSNQPQH
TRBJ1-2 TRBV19 ASSIKGGPYGYT
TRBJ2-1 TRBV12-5 ASGTLAGMAYNEQF
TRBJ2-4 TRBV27 ASSEDSYQVKNIQY
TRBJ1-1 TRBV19 ASSMVPGQGFTEAF
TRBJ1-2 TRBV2 ASSLALLADYT
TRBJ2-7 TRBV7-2 ASSLSASYEQY
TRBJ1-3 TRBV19 ASWGGASGNTIY
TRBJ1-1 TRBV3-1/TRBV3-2 ASSQGGIRTEAF
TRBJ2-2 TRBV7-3 ASSPPRGTGELF
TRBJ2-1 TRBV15 ATSDSYTTMKQF
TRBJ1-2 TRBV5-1 ASSLDPGTPYGYT
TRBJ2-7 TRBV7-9 ASSHLGQKYEQY
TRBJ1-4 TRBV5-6 ASSWAYEKLF
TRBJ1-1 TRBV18 ASSPLQGSGTEAF
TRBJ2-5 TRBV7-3 ASSFGIQETQY
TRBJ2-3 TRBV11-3 ASAVQGDTQY
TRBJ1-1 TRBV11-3 ATSRGANTEAF
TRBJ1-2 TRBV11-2 ASSLDRTGYT
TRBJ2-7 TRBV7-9 ASSLDGRGTDYEQY
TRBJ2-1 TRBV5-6 ASNLSAYSYNEQF
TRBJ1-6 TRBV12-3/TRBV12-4 ASSLVGVSPLH
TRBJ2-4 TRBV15 ATSRVGGINIQY
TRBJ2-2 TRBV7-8 ASSLARRSNTGELF
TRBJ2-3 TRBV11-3 ASSLRRSTDTQY
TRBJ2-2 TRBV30 AWIRGITGELF
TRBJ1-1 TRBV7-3 ASRFNGYHEAF
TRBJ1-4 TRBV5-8 ASSLRLSGSELF
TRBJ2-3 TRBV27 ASSFIPGADTQY
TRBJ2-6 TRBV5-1 ASSSGTAGANVLT
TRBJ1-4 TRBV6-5 ASSPTGVGEKLF